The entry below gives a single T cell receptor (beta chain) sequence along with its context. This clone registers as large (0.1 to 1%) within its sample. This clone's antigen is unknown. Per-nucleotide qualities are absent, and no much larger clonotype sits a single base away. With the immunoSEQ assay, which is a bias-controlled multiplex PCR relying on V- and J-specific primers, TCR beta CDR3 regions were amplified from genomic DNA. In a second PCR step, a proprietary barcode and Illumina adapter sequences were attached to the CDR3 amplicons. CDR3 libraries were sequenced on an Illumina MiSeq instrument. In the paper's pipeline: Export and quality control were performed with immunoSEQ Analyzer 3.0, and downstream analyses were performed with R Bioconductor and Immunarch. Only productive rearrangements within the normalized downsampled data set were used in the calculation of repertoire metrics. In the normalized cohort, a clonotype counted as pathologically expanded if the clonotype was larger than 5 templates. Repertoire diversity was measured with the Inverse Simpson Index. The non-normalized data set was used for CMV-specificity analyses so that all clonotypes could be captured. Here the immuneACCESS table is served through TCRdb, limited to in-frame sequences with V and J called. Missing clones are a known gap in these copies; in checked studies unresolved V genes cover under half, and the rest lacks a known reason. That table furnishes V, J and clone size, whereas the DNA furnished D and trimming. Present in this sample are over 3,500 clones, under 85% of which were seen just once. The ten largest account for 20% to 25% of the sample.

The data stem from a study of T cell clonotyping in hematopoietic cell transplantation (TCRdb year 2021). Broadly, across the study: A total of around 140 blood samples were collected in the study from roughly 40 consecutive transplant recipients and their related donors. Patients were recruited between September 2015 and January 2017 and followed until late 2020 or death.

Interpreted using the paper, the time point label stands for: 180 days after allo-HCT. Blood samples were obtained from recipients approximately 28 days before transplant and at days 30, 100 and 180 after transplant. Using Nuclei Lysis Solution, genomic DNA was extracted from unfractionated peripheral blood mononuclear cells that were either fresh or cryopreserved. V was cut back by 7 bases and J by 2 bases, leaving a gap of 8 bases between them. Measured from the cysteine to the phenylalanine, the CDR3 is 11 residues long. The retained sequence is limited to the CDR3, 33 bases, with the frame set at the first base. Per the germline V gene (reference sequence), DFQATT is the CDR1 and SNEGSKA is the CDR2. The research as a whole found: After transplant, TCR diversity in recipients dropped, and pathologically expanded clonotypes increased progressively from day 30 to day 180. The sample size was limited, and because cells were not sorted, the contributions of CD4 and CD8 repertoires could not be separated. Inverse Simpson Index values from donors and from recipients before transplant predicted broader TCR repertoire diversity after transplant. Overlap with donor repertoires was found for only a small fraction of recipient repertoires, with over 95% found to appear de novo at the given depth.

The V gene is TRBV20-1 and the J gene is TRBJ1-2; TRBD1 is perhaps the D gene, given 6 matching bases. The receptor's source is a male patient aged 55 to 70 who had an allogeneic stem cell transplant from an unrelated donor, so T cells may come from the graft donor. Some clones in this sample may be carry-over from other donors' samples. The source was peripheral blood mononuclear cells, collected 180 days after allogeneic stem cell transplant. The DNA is TGCAGTGGGGACACGAACTATGGCTACACCTTC. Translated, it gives CSGDTNYGYTF.